This T cell receptor (beta chain) was profiled in a study of CD8+CD57+ T cells in acquired aplastic anemia. Losses at the gene ends were 4 bases for V and 7 bases for J; bases not matched to a gene: 3. This CDR3 is 13 amino acids long. The V gene's germline CDR1 is MGHDK and CDR2 SYGVNS. TCR beta VDJ and CDR3 were profiled, and genomic DNA was the template. TCRdb re-called the reads with MiXCR, one entry per CDR3 protein. This repertoire shows fewer than 250,000 distinct CDR3 sequences, about half found once; its top ten account for roughly 21%. Before being chosen for sequencing, patients had shown CD8+CD57+ cell expansion by flow cytometry.

The sequencing input was sorted CD4+, CD8+, or CD8+CD57+ T cells (not recorded which) from PBMCs. The sequence derives from a human donor with aplastic anemia. The chain carries TRBV25-1 and TRBJ2-1, with 8 bases identical to TRBD1. CDR3 loop: CASSADRENEQFF. CDR3 bases: TGTGCCAGCAGTGCGGACAGGGAAAATGAGCAGTTCTTC. Using reference TRBV25-1 and TRBJ2-1 for the parts outside the CDR3, the full variable domain is EADIYQTPRYLVIGTGKKITLECSQTMGHDKMYWYQQDPGMELHLIHYSYGVNSTEKGDLSSESTVSRIRTEHFPLTLESARPSHTSQYLCASSADRENEQFFGPGTRLTVL.